The clone carrying this T cell receptor (beta chain) was seen only a few times. This sample was included in a study of response to subunit inactivated influenza vaccine. The CDR3 loop spans 16 amino acids. CDR1 is MNHEY, CDR2 SMNVEV, per germline (reference sequence). Unmatched junction bases numbered 14, after V lost 8 bases and J lost 5 bases. TCRdb reprocessed the RT-PCR reads with MiXCR, giving one entry per CDR3 protein. Counted here are more than 600,000 distinct CDR3 sequences, about 18% occurring once; the ten biggest clones make up about 11%. Sequencing used PBMCs from blood, obtained 5 to 6 days after vaccination. The rearrangement uses TRBV27 and TRBJ2-5; 10 bases line up with TRBD2. This receptor was taken from a middle-aged man who received an inactivated influenza vaccine. As DNA, the CDR3 is TGTGCCAGCTCAAAGGGGGCTAGCGGGAGTTGGGAGACCCAGTACTTC. Its protein product is CASSKGASGSWETQYF.